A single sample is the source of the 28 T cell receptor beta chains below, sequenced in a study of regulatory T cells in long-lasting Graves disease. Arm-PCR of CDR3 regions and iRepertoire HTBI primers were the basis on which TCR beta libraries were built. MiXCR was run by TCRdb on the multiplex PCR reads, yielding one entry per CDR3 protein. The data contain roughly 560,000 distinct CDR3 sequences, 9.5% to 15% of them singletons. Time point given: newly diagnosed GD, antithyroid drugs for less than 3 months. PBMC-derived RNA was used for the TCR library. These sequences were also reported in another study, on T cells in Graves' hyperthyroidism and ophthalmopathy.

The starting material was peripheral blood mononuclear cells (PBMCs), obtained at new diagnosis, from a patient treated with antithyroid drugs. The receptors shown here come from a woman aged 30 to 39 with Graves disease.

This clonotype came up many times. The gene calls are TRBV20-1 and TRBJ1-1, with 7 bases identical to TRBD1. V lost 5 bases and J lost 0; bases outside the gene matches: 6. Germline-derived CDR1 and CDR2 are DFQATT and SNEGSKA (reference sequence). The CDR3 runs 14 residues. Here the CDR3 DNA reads TGCAGTGCTCGGGACAGCCGGTTGAACACTGAAGCTTTCTTT. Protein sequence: CSARDSRLNTEAFF.

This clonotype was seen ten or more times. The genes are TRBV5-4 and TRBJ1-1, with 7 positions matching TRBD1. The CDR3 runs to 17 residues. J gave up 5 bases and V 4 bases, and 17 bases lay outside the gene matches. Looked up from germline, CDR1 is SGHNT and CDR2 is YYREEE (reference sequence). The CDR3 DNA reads TGTGCCAGCAGCCCTGAAGGTCAGACAGGGAGAGGGACTGAAGCTTTCTTT. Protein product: CASSPEGQTGRGTEAFF.

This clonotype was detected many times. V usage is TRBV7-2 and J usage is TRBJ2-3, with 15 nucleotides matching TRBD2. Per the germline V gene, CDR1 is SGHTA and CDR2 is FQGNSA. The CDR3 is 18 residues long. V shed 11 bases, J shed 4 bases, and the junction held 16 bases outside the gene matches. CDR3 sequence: CAVGLAGGPYLGADTQYF. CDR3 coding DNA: TGTGCCGTAGGACTAGCGGGAGGGCCTTACTTGGGAGCAGATACGCAGTATTTT.

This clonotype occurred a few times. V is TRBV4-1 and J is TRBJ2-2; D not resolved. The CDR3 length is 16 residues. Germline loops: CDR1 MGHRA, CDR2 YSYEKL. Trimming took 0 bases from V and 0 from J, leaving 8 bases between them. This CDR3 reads CASSQEGVPNTGELFF. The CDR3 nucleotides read TGCGCCAGCAGCCAAGAGGGCGTACCGAACACCGGGGAGCTGTTTTTT.

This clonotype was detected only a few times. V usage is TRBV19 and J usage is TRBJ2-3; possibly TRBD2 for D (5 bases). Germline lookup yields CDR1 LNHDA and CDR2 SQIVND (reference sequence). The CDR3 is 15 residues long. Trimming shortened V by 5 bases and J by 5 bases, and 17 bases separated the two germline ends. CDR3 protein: CASSPVATVGDTQYF. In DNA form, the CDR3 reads TGTGCCAGTAGTCCGGTAGCGACCGTAGGAGATACGCAGTATTTT.

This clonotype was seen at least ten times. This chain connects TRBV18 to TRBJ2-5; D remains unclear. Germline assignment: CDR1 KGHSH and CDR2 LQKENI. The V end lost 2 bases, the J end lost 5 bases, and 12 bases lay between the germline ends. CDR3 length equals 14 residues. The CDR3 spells CASSPGVGRETQYF. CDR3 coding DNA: TGTGCCAGCTCACCAGGTGTCGGACGTGAGACCCAGTACTTC.

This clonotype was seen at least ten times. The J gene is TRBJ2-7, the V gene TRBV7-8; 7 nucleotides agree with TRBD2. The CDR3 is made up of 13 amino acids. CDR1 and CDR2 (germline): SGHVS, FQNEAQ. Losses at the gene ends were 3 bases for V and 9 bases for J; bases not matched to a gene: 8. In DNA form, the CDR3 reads TGTGCCAGCAGCTTTGGAGGGAGGGCCGCGCAGTACTTC. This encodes CASSFGGRAAQYF.

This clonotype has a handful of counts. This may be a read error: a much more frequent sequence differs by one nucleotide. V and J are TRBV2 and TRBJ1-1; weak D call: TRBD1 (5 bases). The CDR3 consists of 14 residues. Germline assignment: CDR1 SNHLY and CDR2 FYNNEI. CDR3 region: CASRGQGGRTEALF. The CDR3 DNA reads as TGTGCCAGCAGGGGGCAGGGAGGAAGGACTGAAGCTCTCTTT.

The CDR3 region is CASSLSRTGSNYGYTF. The CDR3 DNA reads TGTGCCAGCAGCTTATCTCGGACAGGGTCCAACTATGGCTACACCTTC. V and J are TRBV11-3 and TRBJ1-2; the match to TRBD1 covers 8 bases. Germline assignment: CDR1 SGHNT and CDR2 YENEEA. J lost 2 bases, V lost 2 bases, and 7 bases had no gene match. The CDR3 covers 16 residues.

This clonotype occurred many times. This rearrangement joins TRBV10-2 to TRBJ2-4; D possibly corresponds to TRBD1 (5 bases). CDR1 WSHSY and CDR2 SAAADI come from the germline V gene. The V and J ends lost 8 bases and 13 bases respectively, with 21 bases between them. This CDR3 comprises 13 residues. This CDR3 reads CASLDMPAPKQYF. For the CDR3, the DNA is TGCGCCAGCTTGGACATGCCCGCCCCCAAACAGTACTTC.

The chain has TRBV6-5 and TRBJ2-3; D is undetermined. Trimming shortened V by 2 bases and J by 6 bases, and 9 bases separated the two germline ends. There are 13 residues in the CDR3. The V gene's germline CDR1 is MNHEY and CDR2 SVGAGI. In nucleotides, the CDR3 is TGTGCCAGCAGTTACGTGGTAGAGGATACGCAGTATTTT. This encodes CASSYVVEDTQYF.

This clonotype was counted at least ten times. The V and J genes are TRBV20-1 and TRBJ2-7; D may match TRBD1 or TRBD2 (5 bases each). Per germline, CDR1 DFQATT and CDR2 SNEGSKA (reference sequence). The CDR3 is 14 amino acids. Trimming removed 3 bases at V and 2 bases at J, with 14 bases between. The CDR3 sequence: CSASIGGGAYEQYF. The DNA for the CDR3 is TGCAGTGCTAGCATTGGGGGTGGAGCCTACGAGCAGTACTTC.

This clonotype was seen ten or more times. The CDR3 loop is CASSLRTELYGYTF. CDR3 nucleotides: TGTGCCAGCAGCTTAAGGACGGAACTCTATGGCTACACCTTC. The chain is built from TRBV7-8 and TRBJ2-1, with D uncertain. TRBJ1-2 explains the end of the DNA better; the J call may be wrong. CDR1 and CDR2 (germline): SGHVS, FQNEAQ. This CDR3 is 14 amino acids long.

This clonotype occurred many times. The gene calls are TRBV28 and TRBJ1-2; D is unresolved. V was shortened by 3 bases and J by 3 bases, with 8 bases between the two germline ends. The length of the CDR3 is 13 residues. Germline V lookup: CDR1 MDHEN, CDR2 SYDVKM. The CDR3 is CASSFEYDYGYTF. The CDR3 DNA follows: TGTGCCAGCAGTTTCGAGTACGACTATGGCTACACCTTC.

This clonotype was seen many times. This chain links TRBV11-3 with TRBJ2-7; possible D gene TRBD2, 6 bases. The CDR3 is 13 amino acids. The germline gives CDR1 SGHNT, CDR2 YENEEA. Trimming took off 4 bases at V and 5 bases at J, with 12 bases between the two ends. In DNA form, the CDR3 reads TGTGCCAGCAGCTCCGGGGACTTCGACGAGCAGTACTTC. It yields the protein CASSSGDFDEQYF.

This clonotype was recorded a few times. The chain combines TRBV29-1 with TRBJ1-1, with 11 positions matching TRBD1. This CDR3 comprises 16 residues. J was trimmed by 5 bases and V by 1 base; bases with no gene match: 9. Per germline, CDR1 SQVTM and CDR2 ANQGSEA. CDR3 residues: CSVEGTGGRVRTEAFF. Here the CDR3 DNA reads TGCAGCGTTGAAGGGACAGGGGGCAGGGTTCGGACTGAAGCTTTCTTT.

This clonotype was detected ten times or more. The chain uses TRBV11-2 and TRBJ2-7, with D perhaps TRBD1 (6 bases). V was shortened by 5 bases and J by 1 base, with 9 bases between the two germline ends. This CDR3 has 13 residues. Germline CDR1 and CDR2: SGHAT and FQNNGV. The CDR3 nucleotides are TGTGCCAGCAGCCTGGGACATTCCTACGAGCAGTACTTC. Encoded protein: CASSLGHSYEQYF.

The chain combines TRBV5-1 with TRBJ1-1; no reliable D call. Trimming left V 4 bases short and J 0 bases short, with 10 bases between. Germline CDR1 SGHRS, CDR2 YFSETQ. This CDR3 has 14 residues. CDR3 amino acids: CASSQFEMNTEAFF. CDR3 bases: TGCGCCAGCAGCCAGTTCGAGATGAACACTGAAGCTTTCTTT.

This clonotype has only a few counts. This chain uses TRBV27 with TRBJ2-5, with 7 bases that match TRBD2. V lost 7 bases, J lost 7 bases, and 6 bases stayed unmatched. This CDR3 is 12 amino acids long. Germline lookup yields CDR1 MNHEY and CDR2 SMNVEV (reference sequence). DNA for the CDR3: TGTGCCAGCAAAGCGGGGTGGGGGACCCAGTACTTC. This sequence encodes CASKAGWGTQYF.

CDR3 sequence reads: CASSYPGTTGSPLHF. CDR3 nucleotides: TGTGCCAGCAGTTACCCCGGGACGACGGGATCACCCCTCCACTTT. The chain links TRBV6-2 or TRBV6-3 to TRBJ1-6; D is possibly TRBD1 (5 bases). The CDR3 length is 15 residues. Germline V gene data show CDR1 as MNHEY and CDR2 as SVGEGT. Trimming shortened V by 2 bases and J by 10 bases, and 15 bases separated the two germline ends.

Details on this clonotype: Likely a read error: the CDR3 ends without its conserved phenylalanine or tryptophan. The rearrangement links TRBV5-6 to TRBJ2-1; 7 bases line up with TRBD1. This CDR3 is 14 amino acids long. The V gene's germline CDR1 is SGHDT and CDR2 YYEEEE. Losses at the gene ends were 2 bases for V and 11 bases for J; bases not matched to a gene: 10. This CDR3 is CASSLLRKGQKQFL. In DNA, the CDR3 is TGTGCCAGCAGCTTATTACGGAAGGGACAGAAGCAGTTCTTG.

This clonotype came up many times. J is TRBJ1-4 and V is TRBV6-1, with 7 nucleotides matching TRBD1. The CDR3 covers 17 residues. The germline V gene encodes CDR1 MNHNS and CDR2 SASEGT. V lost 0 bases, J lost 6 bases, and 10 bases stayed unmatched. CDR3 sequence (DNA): TGTGCCAGCAGTGAAGCCCACGGAGGGGGCTGGGATGAAAAACTGTTTTTT. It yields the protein CASSEAHGGGWDEKLFF.

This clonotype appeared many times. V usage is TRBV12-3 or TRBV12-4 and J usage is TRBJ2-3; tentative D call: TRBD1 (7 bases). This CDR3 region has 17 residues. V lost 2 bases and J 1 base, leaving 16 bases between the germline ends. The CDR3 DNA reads TGTGCCAGCAGTTTATCCCCCCGCAGGGGGGGCACAGATACGCAGTATTTT. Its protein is CASSLSPRRGGTDTQYF.

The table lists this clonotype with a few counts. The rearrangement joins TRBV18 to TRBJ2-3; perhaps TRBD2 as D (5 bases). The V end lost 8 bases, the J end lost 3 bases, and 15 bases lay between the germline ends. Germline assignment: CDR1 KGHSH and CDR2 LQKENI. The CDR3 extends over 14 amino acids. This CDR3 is CASQLGKSTDTQYF. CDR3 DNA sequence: TGTGCCAGCCAGCTCGGGAAGTCGACAGATACGCAGTATTTT. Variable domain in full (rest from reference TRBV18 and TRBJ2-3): NAGVMQNPRHLVRRRGQEARLRCSPMKGHSHVYWYRQLPEEGLKFMVYLQKENIIDESGMPKERFSAEFPKEGPSILRIQQVVRGDSAAYFCASQLGKSTDTQYFGPGTRLTVL.

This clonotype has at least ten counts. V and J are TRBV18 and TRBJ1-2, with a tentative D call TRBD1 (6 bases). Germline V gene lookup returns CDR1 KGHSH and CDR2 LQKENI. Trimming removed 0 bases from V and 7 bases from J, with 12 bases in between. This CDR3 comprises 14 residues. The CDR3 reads CASSPPDSVRGYTF. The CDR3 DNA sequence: TGTGCCAGCTCACCACCGGACAGTGTTCGTGGCTACACCTTC.

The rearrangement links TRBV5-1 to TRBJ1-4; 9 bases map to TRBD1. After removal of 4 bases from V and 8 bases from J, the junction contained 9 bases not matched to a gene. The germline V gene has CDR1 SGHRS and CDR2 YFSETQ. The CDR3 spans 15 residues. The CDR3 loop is CASSEPGQGYEKLFF. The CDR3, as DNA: TGCGCCAGCAGCGAACCGGGACAGGGTTACGAAAAACTGTTTTTT. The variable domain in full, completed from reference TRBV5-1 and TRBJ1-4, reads KAGVTQTPRYLIKTRGQQVTLSCSPISGHRSVSWYQQTPGQGLQFLFEYFSETQRNKGNFPGRFSGRQFSNSRSEMNVSTLELGDSALYLCASSEPGQGYEKLFFGSGTQLSVL.

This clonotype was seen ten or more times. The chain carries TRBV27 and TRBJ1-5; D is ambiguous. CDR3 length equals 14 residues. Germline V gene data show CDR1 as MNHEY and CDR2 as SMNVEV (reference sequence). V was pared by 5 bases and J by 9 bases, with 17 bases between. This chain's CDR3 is CASSRDHGAGPQHF. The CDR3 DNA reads TGTGCCAGCAGTCGAGACCACGGCGCCGGGCCCCAGCATTTT.

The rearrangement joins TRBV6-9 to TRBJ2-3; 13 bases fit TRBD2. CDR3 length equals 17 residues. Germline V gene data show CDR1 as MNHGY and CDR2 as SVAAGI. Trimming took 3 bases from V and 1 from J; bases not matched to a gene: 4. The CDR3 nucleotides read TGTGCCAGCAGTTACTACGGACTAGCGGGGGGCACAGATACGCAGTATTTT. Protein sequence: CASSYYGLAGGTDTQYF.